These 22 T cell receptor beta chains share one sample of origin, sequenced in a study of T cells in Graves' hyperthyroidism and ophthalmopathy. RNA transcripts served as the template for amplifying TCR beta CDR3 regions. The primer set for the first-round RT-PCR of the TCR CDR3 was HTBI. TCRdb reprocessed the multiplex PCR reads via MiXCR and lists one record per CDR3 protein. The table shows a few hundred thousand distinct CDR3 sequences, with roughly 46% occurring only once. Sequenced: peripheral blood or thyroid tissue (not recorded which). The origin of the receptors is a woman aged 18-30 years with Graves' hyperthyroidism.

This clonotype has ten or more counts. The V gene is TRBV7-3, the J gene TRBJ1-1; unclear D gene. The CDR3 runs 14 residues. V gave up 4 bases and J gave up 4 bases, with 13 bases separating them. The V gene's germline CDR1 is SGHTA and CDR2 FQGTGA. The CDR3 nucleotides read TGTGCCAGCAGCTCGGACCTGGGCGGCACTGAAGCTTTCTTT. It translates to CASSSDLGGTEAFF.

The rearrangement links TRBV7-2 to TRBJ1-5; no firm D call. Trimming took 1 base from V and 4 from J, leaving 5 bases between them. CDR1 is SGHTA, CDR2 FQGNSA, per germline. CDR3 length: 13 residues. The chain's CDR3 is CASSLEPNQPQHF. The CDR3 DNA is TGTGCCAGCAGCTTAGAACCTAATCAGCCCCAGCATTTT.

In this sample, this clonotype turned up many times. The genes are TRBV25-1 and TRBJ1-1, with D possibly TRBD1 on 5 matching bases. From germline, CDR1 is MGHDK and CDR2 SYGVNS. The CDR3 extends over 13 amino acids. V was shortened by 6 bases and J by 0 bases, with 8 bases between the two germline ends. The CDR3: CASRTAMNTEAFF. The CDR3 region has the DNA TGTGCCAGCAGGACAGCCATGAACACTGAAGCTTTCTTT.

This clonotype was observed many times. The V and J genes are TRBV29-1 and TRBJ1-2, with D unclear. V was trimmed by 3 bases and J by 4 bases, leaving 9 bases between them. This CDR3 spans 12 amino acids. Per germline, CDR1 SQVTM and CDR2 ANQGSEA. This CDR3 reads CSVDEVRYGYTF. The CDR3 DNA sequence: TGCAGCGTTGACGAGGTTCGCTATGGCTACACCTTC. Complete variable domain (other parts from reference TRBV29-1 and TRBJ1-2): SAVISQKPSRDICQRGTSLTIQCQVDSQVTMMFWYRQQPGQSLTLIATANQGSEATYESGFVIDKFPISRPNLTFSTLTVSNMSPEDSSIYLCSVDEVRYGYTFGSGTRLTVV.

The genes are TRBV6-5 and TRBJ1-5; 7 bases line up with TRBD1. The germline V gene has CDR1 MNHEY and CDR2 SVGAGI. This CDR3 region has 14 residues. Trimming took 6 bases from V and 6 from J; bases not matched to a gene: 8. CDR3 region: CASSTGQVVQPQHF. CDR3 DNA sequence: TGTGCCAGCAGCACAGGACAGGTTGTTCAGCCCCAGCATTTT.

This clonotype was recorded many times. The genes are TRBV7-2 and TRBJ1-1; D is unclear. V lost 5 bases and J 4 bases, leaving 14 bases between the germline ends. The CDR3 covers 14 residues. CDR1 SGHTA and CDR2 FQGNSA come from the germline V gene. Here the CDR3 DNA reads TGTGCCAGCAGCCCCCTGGTCGGGGTCACTGAAGCTTTCTTT. The encoded protein is CASSPLVGVTEAFF. Complete variable domain (other parts from reference TRBV7-2 and TRBJ1-1): GAGVSQSPSNKVTEKGKDVELRCDPISGHTALYWYRQSLGQGLEFLIYFQGNSAPDKSGLPSDRFSAERTGGSVSTLTIQRTQQEDSAVYLCASSPLVGVTEAFFGQGTRLTVV.

Concerning this clonotype: No conserved phenylalanine or tryptophan is present at the end of the CDR3, so a read error is the likely explanation. The DNA is omitted, as the CDR3 cannot be located on it reliably, and the CDR3 follows TCRdb's listing. The V call is TRBV7-2, the J call TRBJ2-7; the table's D call of TRBD2 was not tested on the DNA. Per the germline V gene, CDR1 is SGHTA and CDR2 is FQGNSA. The CDR3 is 8 residues long, ends included. The CDR3 sequence is CASSLATS.

V and J are TRBV7-2 and TRBJ2-7; D is uncertain. The ends were cut back, 1 base at V and 5 bases at J, with 6 bases in the middle. The CDR3 length is 12 residues. CDR1 is SGHTA, CDR2 FQGNSA, per germline. CDR3 DNA: TGTGCCAGCAGCTTAGAGTGGGACGAGCAGTACTTC. This sequence encodes CASSLEWDEQYF.

The CDR3 spells CASSQEGGNQPQHF. The CDR3 DNA reads as TGCGCCAGCAGCCAAGAGGGGGGCAATCAGCCCCAGCATTTT. The chain employs TRBV5-1 and TRBJ1-5; TRBD1 is a possible D gene (6 bases). Germline V gene sequence: CDR1 SGHRS, CDR2 YFSETQ. With 4 bases removed from V and 2 bases from J, the gap between germline ends came to 10 bases. This CDR3 spans 14 amino acids.

V and J are TRBV2 and TRBJ2-2, with D maybe TRBD1 (5 bases). CDR3 length: 16 amino acids. The germline V gene has CDR1 SNHLY and CDR2 FYNNEI. V was clipped by 6 bases and J by 4 bases, with 18 bases between them. The CDR3, as DNA: TGTGCCAGCAGGCGAAGGCGCAGGGTTGGCACCGGGGAGCTGTTTTTT. Its translation: CASRRRRRVGTGELFF.

This clonotype came up a few times. The rearrangement uses TRBV2 and TRBJ1-6; possibly TRBD1 for D (6 bases). V lost 6 bases to trimming and J lost 8 bases, with 17 bases between them. Per germline, CDR1 SNHLY and CDR2 FYNNEI. The CDR3 spans 15 residues. CDR3 DNA sequence: TGTGCCAGCAGCCAATTTGGACAGTTAGATTCACCCCTCCACTTT. Its protein is CASSQFGQLDSPLHF. The full variable domain, rest sourced from reference TRBV2 and TRBJ1-6, is EPEVTQTPSHQVTQMGQEVILRCVPISNHLYFYWYRQILGQKVEFLVSFYNNEISEKSEIFDDQFSVERPDGSNFTLKIRSTKLEDSAMYFCASSQFGQLDSPLHFGNGTRLTVT.

This CDR3 is CASSPRDREAFF. CDR3 bases: TGTGCCAGCTCACCGAGGGACAGGGAAGCTTTCTTT. This chain links TRBV18 with TRBJ1-1; 8 bases are shared with TRBD1. Trimming took 3 bases from V and 8 from J; bases not matched to a gene: 2. The CDR3 contains 12 residues. Per the germline V gene, CDR1 is KGHSH and CDR2 is LQKENI.

This clonotype was counted many times. The chain couples TRBV24-1 to TRBJ1-2, with TRBD1 matching 9 bases. This CDR3 comprises 15 residues. Unmatched junction bases numbered 8, after V lost 3 bases and J lost 7 bases. The germline CDR1 and CDR2 sequences are KGHDR and SFDVKD. The CDR3 DNA sequence: TGTGCCACCAGTGATGCAACAGGGGGCGCCCCTGGCTACACCTTC. Its translation is CATSDATGGAPGYTF.

The genes are TRBV6-1 and TRBJ2-7; 12 positions agree with TRBD1. With V trimmed by 5 bases and J by 5 bases, 10 bases remained unmatched. The CDR3 has 16 residues. CDR1 is MNHNS and CDR2 is SASEGT in the germline V gene. The CDR3 protein is CASSPPGQGARHEQYF. The CDR3 DNA follows: TGTGCCAGCAGTCCTCCGGGACAGGGGGCAAGACACGAGCAGTACTTC.

The V and J genes are TRBV2 and TRBJ2-2, with a weak D call TRBD1 (6 bases). V lost 6 bases, J lost 6 bases, and 14 bases lay in between. CDR3 length: 14 amino acids. Germline values: CDR1 SNHLY, CDR2 FYNNEI. The CDR3 region is CASRGDRWAGELFF. The CDR3 DNA reads as TGTGCCAGCAGAGGTGACAGGTGGGCCGGGGAGCTGTTTTTT.

The chain combines TRBV7-2 with TRBJ1-2, with TRBD1 matching 7 bases. V was pared by 5 bases and J by 4 bases, with 13 bases of the junction left unmatched. The germline V gene encodes CDR1 SGHTA and CDR2 FQGNSA. The CDR3 runs to 16 residues. CDR3: CASSQGDSTPGYGYTF. CDR3 sequence (DNA): TGTGCCAGCAGCCAAGGGGACAGCACTCCTGGCTATGGCTACACCTTC.

The chain couples TRBV2 to TRBJ1-5; D may be TRBD1 (5 bases). The V and J ends lost 5 bases and 11 bases respectively, with 16 bases between them. Germline V gene sequence: CDR1 SNHLY, CDR2 FYNNEI. The CDR3 extends over 13 amino acids. The CDR3 reads CASSRDSKGTQHF. The CDR3 region has the DNA TGTGCCAGCAGTCGGGACTCCAAGGGGACCCAGCATTTT.

This clonotype was counted only a few times. One base away lies a much larger clone, so this may be a sequencing read error. This chain joins TRBV29-1 and TRBJ2-5; TRBD1 might be the D (5 bases). From germline, CDR1 is SQVTM and CDR2 ANQGSEA. Deletions cut 1 base from V and 10 bases from J, with 13 bases between. This CDR3 is built from 12 residues. In DNA, the CDR3 is TGCAGCGTTGAAGGGGGCAGCAAGCACCAGTACTTC. This gives the protein CSVEGGSKHQYF. Full variable domain (missing parts from reference TRBV29-1 and TRBJ2-5): SAVISQKPSRDICQRGTSLTIQCQVDSQVTMMFWYRQQPGQSLTLIATANQGSEATYESGFVIDKFPISRPNLTFSTLTVSNMSPEDSSIYLCSVEGGSKHQYFGPGTRLLVL.

This clonotype was seen more than once but under ten times. This chain's CDR3 is CASSVEGTSGTYEQYF. CDR3 coding DNA: TGTGCCAGCAGCGTAGAGGGGACTAGCGGGACCTACGAGCAGTACTTC. The rearrangement links TRBV9 to TRBJ2-7; TRBD2 agrees at 13 bases. The CDR3 totals 16 residues. Germline CDR1 and CDR2: SGDLS and YYNGEE. J lost 2 bases, V lost 0 bases, and 2 bases had no gene match.

In its sample, this clonotype was seen many times. This sequence joins TRBV25-1 and TRBJ2-5; no clear D. Trimming took 0 bases from V and 3 from J, leaving 8 bases between them. CDR3 length equals 14 residues. Germline loops: CDR1 MGHDK, CDR2 SYGVNS. CDR3 sequence: CASSEYRAKETQYF. DNA of the CDR3: TGTGCCAGCAGTGAATACCGAGCCAAAGAGACCCAGTACTTC.

In nucleotides, the CDR3 is TGTGCCAGCAGTGAAAGGCCGGTCTCTGGAAACACCATATATTTT. Encoded protein: CASSERPVSGNTIYF. The chain employs TRBV25-1 and TRBJ1-3; D not resolved. The CDR3 has 15 residues. Looked up from germline, CDR1 is MGHDK and CDR2 is SYGVNS. Trimming cost V 2 bases and J 0 bases, with 8 bases left between them.

The CDR3 DNA reads TGCAGTGCTAGTGTCGCAGGGGTGGGAGAGACCCAGTACTTC. Amino acid sequence: CSASVAGVGETQYF. The chain carries TRBV20-1 and TRBJ2-5, with a possible D match to TRBD1 (6 bases). With 3 bases removed from V and 4 bases from J, the gap between germline ends came to 15 bases. Germline CDR1 reads DFQATT; CDR2 reads SNEGSKA (reference sequence). The CDR3 length is 14 residues.